The 9 T cell receptor beta chains reported below all come from one sample, sequenced in a study of human thymus T cells. TCRdb's table, derived via immunoSEQ multiplex PCR, lists solely in-frame clones and lacks some. This table holds 70,000 to 75,000 clones, 85% to 95% found once. Obtained as resections during corrective heart surgery, the thymus tissue was then studied. Source material: thymus tissue. These receptors came from a girl under three years old with a congenital heart defect but otherwise immunologically healthy.

The chain couples TRBV29-1 to TRBJ2-1; 8 bases align to TRBD2. The CDR3 runs 15 residues. The V gene end was trimmed by 6 bases and the J gene end by 12 bases; junction bases not matched to a gene: 19. The V gene's germline CDR1 is SQVTM and CDR2 ANQGSEA. The CDR3 coding sequence is TGCAGCGTCCCAAGCGGGAGAGGTCCCCGTGATGGGCAGTTCTTC. This encodes CSVPSGRGPRDGQFF.

This sequence joins TRBV2 and TRBJ1-4; possible D gene TRBD1, 5 bases. The CDR3 covers 13 residues. Trimming took 6 bases from V and 5 from J, leaving 10 bases between them. Germline values: CDR1 SNHLY, CDR2 FYNNEI. The CDR3 nucleotides read TGTGCCAGCAGCGGGGCCATAAATGAAAAACTGTTTTTT. Protein product: CASSGAINEKLFF.

This clone was recorded a few times. This chain links TRBV5-1 with TRBJ2-1; D call uncertain. CDR1 and CDR2 from the germline V gene are SGHRS and YFSETQ. Trimming pared 4 bases from V and 1 base from J, leaving 12 bases between. The CDR3 runs 15 residues. CDR3 amino acids: CASSPWADSYNEQFF. Here the CDR3 DNA reads TGCGCCAGCAGCCCATGGGCAGATTCCTACAATGAGCAGTTCTTC.

The J gene is TRBJ2-2, the V gene TRBV30, with 9 bases matching TRBD1. V shed 4 bases, J shed 4 bases, and the junction held 16 bases outside the gene matches. In germline, CDR1 is GTSNPN, CDR2 SVGIG (reference sequence). The CDR3 contains 18 residues. For the CDR3, the DNA is TGTGCCTGGACAGCCAAGACAGTGGGACAGGGCGGCACCGGGGAGCTGTTTTTT. Residues: CAWTAKTVGQGGTGELFF.

J is TRBJ1-2 and V is TRBV18, with TRBD1 matching 9 bases. Trimming at V came to 0 bases and at J to 7 bases, leaving 3 bases not matched to a gene. This CDR3 contains 14 residues. The germline CDR1 and CDR2 sequences are KGHSH and LQKENI. In nucleotides, the CDR3 is TGTGCCAGCTCACCACCTGGGACAGGGCTTGGCTACACCTTC. This codes for CASSPPGTGLGYTF.

The V call is TRBV29-1, the J call TRBJ2-5; D call uncertain. Trimming removed 8 bases from V and 5 bases from J, with 24 bases in between. Germline values: CDR1 SQVTM, CDR2 ANQGSEA. CDR3 length: 15 amino acids. The CDR3: CSPVLSGPGFETQYF. CDR3 coding DNA: TGCAGCCCCGTCCTTTCCGGACCGGGTTTCGAGACCCAGTACTTC.

The gene calls are TRBV2 and TRBJ2-4; D is unclear. The CDR3 sequence is 13 residues long. The V end was cut by 7 bases, the J end by 1 base, with 8 bases between. The germline gives CDR1 SNHLY, CDR2 FYNNEI. The CDR3 DNA reads TGTGCCAGCACGCGAATGGCCAAAAACATTCAGTACTTC. It codes for CASTRMAKNIQYF.

V usage is TRBV6-5 and J usage is TRBJ2-2; a possible D gene is TRBD2 (6 bases). The V end was cut by 6 bases, the J end by 3 bases, with 14 bases between. CDR1 MNHEY and CDR2 SVGAGI come from the germline V gene. CDR3 length: 15 residues. Here the CDR3 DNA reads TGTGCCAGCAGAAAGCCCGGGACTTACACCGGGGAGCTGTTTTTT. It translates to CASRKPGTYTGELFF.

The genes are TRBV5-6 and TRBJ1-5; D is perhaps TRBD1 (5 bases). Per germline, CDR1 SGHDT and CDR2 YYEEEE. V lost 3 bases to trimming and J lost 2 bases, with 9 bases between them. The CDR3 sequence is 14 residues long. The CDR3 loop is CASSWSRGNQPQHF. The CDR3, as DNA: TGTGCCAGCAGCTGGAGCAGGGGCAATCAGCCCCAGCATTTT.